What follows are 11 T cell receptor beta chains derived from one specimen sequenced in a study of CD8 T cell repertoires and HIV-1 epitope variants. These receptors have no known antigen. Profiling relied on immunoSEQ multiplex PCR, and the TCRdb table lists in-frame clones only, not all of them. Of thousands of clones in the sample, around 70% were seen once. The material sequenced was cultured CD8+ T cells derived from PBMCs. The receptors derive from a male donor with HIV.

V usage is TRBV15 and J usage is TRBJ1-5; no definite D call. The V end was cut by 8 bases, the J end by 7 bases, with 18 bases between. The length of the CDR3 is 14 residues. Germline V gives CDR1 LNHNV, CDR2 YYDKDF (reference sequence). CDR3 sequence: CATSPPVPGQPQHF. DNA for the CDR3: TGTGCCACCTCCCCCCCCGTCCCGGGGCAGCCCCAGCATTTT.

By share, this clone ranks as large (0.1 to 1%). The chain carries TRBV27 and TRBJ2-7; tentative D call: TRBD2 (6 bases). Looked up from germline, CDR1 is MNHEY and CDR2 is SMNVEV (reference sequence). The CDR3 runs 16 residues. The V and J ends lost 6 bases and 2 bases respectively, with 20 bases between them. The CDR3 DNA sequence: TGTGCCAGCAGCTTAACCTCAGGGACTTTCGCCTACGAGCAGTACTTC. Amino acid sequence: CASSLTSGTFAYEQYF.

CDR3 nucleotides: TGTGCCAGCAGTTACTCATGGGGGGACGGTCAGCCCCAGCATTTT. Protein sequence: CASSYSWGDGQPQHF. The chain recombines TRBV6-5 with TRBJ1-5; weak D call: TRBD1 (5 bases). Trimming removed 0 bases from V and 6 bases from J, with 12 bases in between. There are 15 residues in the CDR3. Germline lookup yields CDR1 MNHEY and CDR2 SVGAGI.

The CDR3 is CASRRTGASYEQYF. The CDR3 coding sequence is TGTGCCAGCAGAAGAACAGGGGCGTCCTACGAGCAGTACTTC. The chain couples TRBV2 to TRBJ2-7, with 7 bases fitting TRBD1. V gave up 6 bases and J gave up 1 base; unmatched junction bases: 6. Germline V gene sequence: CDR1 SNHLY, CDR2 FYNNEI. This CDR3 is built from 14 residues.

The chain links TRBV6-1 to TRBJ1-5; 10 nucleotides line up with TRBD1. This CDR3 contains 15 residues. Unmatched junction bases numbered 5, after V lost 1 base and J lost 8 bases. Looked up from germline, CDR1 is MNHNS and CDR2 is SASEGT. The CDR3 DNA sequence: TGTGCCAGCAGTGAAGGACAGGGGGCTGAGAAGCCCCAGCATTTT. Amino acids: CASSEGQGAEKPQHF.

The genes are TRBV12-2 and TRBJ2-2; the D call TRBD2 from the table was never checked on the DNA. TRBV12-2 counts as a pseudogene. The CDR3 is 13 residues long. The CDR3 region has the DNA TGTGCAAGTCGCCCGGGGAACACCGGGGAGCTGTTTTTT. Protein sequence: CASRPGNTGELFF.

This chain connects TRBV29-1 to TRBJ2-7; D is undetermined. The CDR3 spans 12 residues. Trimming cost V 4 bases and J 3 bases, with 10 bases left between them. Germline assignment: CDR1 SQVTM and CDR2 ANQGSEA. The CDR3 sequence is CSVVGEDYEQYF. The CDR3 nucleotides read TGCAGCGTTGTTGGAGAAGACTACGAGCAGTACTTC.

The chain is built from TRBV7-9 and TRBJ1-1, with unresolved D. Germline V CDR1 and CDR2: SEHNR, FQNEAQ (reference sequence). The length of the CDR3 is 12 residues. V shed 5 bases and J shed 7 bases, with 11 bases lying between them. The CDR3: CASSPRGNEAFF. For the CDR3, the DNA is TGTGCCAGCAGCCCCCGCGGTAATGAAGCTTTCTTT. Drawing the rest from reference TRBV7-9 and TRBJ1-1, the complete variable domain is DTGVSQNPRHKITKRGQNVTFRCDPISEHNRLYWYRQTLGQGPEFLTYFQNEAQLEKSRLLSDRFSAERPKGSFSTLEIQRTEQGDSAMYLCASSPRGNEAFFGQGTRLTVV.

CDR3 sequence: CAWSGDGYEQYF. CDR3 coding DNA: TGTGCCTGGAGCGGGGACGGCTACGAGCAGTACTTC. The chain employs TRBV30 and TRBJ2-7; D possibly matches TRBD1 or TRBD2 (5 bases each). This CDR3 spans 12 amino acids. Trimming stripped 3 bases from V and 3 bases from J, with 9 bases between. Germline CDR1 GTSNPN, CDR2 SVGIG (reference sequence).

The chain links TRBV27 to TRBJ1-5, with D unresolved. V was trimmed by 2 bases and J by 0 bases, leaving 8 bases between them. This CDR3 contains 15 residues. The germline gives CDR1 MNHEY, CDR2 SMNVEV (reference sequence). The CDR3 is CASSLDGDSNQPQHF. The CDR3 coding sequence is TGTGCCAGCAGTTTAGACGGAGATAGCAATCAGCCCCAGCATTTT.

The V gene is TRBV27, the J gene TRBJ2-1; D unresolved. The V gene's germline CDR1 is MNHEY and CDR2 SMNVEV (reference sequence). The V and J ends lost 3 bases and 13 bases respectively, with 16 bases between them. This CDR3 is 13 amino acids long. Here the CDR3 reads CASSFSIKGTQFF. The CDR3 coding sequence is TGTGCCAGCAGTTTTTCCATTAAGGGTACTCAGTTCTTC.